The clone carrying this TCR beta chain was detected a few times. Its target is not known. A second about 7 to 11 cycle PCR used barcoded and J-beta primers. TCRdb itself ran the 5' RACE reads through MiXCR, one entry per CDR3 protein. The data show more than 550,000 distinct CDR3 sequences, with approximately 21% seen just once and about 22% held by the top ten. The V and J ends lost 4 bases and 1 base respectively, with 15 bases between them. This CDR3 is 16 amino acids long. The germline CDR1 and CDR2 sequences are SGHRS and YFSETQ. The data stem from a study of blood T cells in healthy people across ages. Study conclusions and caveats: Among long-lived donors, naive CD4+ cells were more numerous and diversity higher than in aged donors.

This chain links TRBV5-1 with TRBJ1-3; D may be TRBD1 (5 bases). The TCR was taken from a man aged 70 or older in good health. Sequenced material: blood. CDR3: CASSVSGHKSGNTIYF. The CDR3 DNA reads as TGCGCCAGCAGCGTGTCAGGACATAAGTCTGGAAACACCATATATTTT.